Presented here are 26 T cell receptor beta chains from one specimen sequenced in a study of T cell clusters in autoimmune cytopenias. TRB was amplified from roughly 250 ng of peripheral blood genomic DNA per sample. Multiplex touch-down PCR amplified TRB using TRB-A and TRB-B pools in one tube. From its re-call of the multiplex PCR reads, TCRdb lists each CDR3 protein once, without DNA. Here the sample table reports 11,000 or so distinct CDR3 sequences. The sample was also reused in another study, on T cell repertoires in aging, cancer and after chemotherapy.

Sequencing used peripheral blood. These receptors came from a human donor in good health.

The chain is built from TRBV27 and TRBJ2-4; TCRdb's D gene call, TRBD2, goes unchecked for lack of DNA. The germline V gene encodes CDR1 MNHEY and CDR2 SMNVEV (reference sequence). CDR3 length: 13 residues. CDR3 loop: CASSLSGGNIQYF.

The gene calls are TRBV7-9 and TRBJ2-7. Germline CDR1 is SEHNR and CDR2 is FQNEAQ (reference sequence). This CDR3 contains 15 residues. CDR3 region: CASSRDLEKAYEQYF.

The chain has TRBV7-9 and TRBJ1-4; TCRdb indicates TRBD1, and absent DNA this call remains unverified. The CDR3 loop spans 16 amino acids. Germline V CDR1 and CDR2: SEHNR, FQNEAQ (reference sequence). Here the CDR3 reads CASSLWGGGAVEELFF.

Measured by frequency, this clonotype is medium-sized. This rearrangement joins TRBV11-3 to TRBJ2-5; the TRBD2 assignment by TCRdb is unverifiable without DNA. Germline CDR1 reads SGHNT; CDR2 reads YENEEA. The CDR3 consists of 16 residues. CDR3 region: CASSRGLAGVQETQYF. The whole variable domain, filled in from reference TRBV11-3 and TRBJ2-5, reads EAGVVQSPRYKIIEKKQPVAFWCNPISGHNTLYWYLQNLGQGPELLIRYENEEAVDDSQLPKDRFSAERLKGVDSTLKIQPAELGDSAVYLCASSRGLAGVQETQYFGPGTRLLVL.

This clonotype counts as medium-sized by frequency. J is TRBJ2-2 and V is TRBV11-1; TCRdb lists TRBD2, though no DNA is available to test this call. The CDR3 is made up of 15 amino acids. The V gene's germline CDR1 is SGHAT and CDR2 FQDESV (reference sequence). This chain's CDR3 is CASQATSGVTGELFF.

This clonotype is labeled medium-sized based on frequency. The chain couples TRBV13 to TRBJ2-3; the D call from TCRdb, TRBD2, cannot be confirmed without DNA. The germline CDR1 and CDR2 sequences are PRHDT and FYEKMQ (reference sequence). This CDR3 contains 17 residues. The CDR3 protein is CASSRTSGGILRDTQYF.

The rearrangement joins TRBV12-3 or TRBV12-4 to TRBJ1-1. The CDR3 loop spans 13 amino acids. The CDR3 loop is CATHSNLNTEAFF.

This CDR3 reads CASSLGGASTDTQYF. This chain connects TRBV12-3 or TRBV12-4 to TRBJ2-3; TCRdb selects TRBD1, and the lack of DNA leaves this call unchecked. The CDR3 totals 15 residues.

The chain combines TRBV30 with TRBJ2-3; with no DNA, the TCRdb D assignment of TRBD2 cannot be verified. The CDR3 length is 12 residues. Germline-derived CDR1 and CDR2 are GTSNPN and SVGIG (reference sequence). The CDR3 spells CAWSVDLVTQYF.

V is TRBV7-6 and J is TRBJ2-5; the D gene TCRdb calls, TRBD2, cannot be checked with no DNA. The germline V gene has CDR1 SGHVS and CDR2 FNYEAQ. This CDR3 is built from 13 residues. This chain's CDR3 is CASSQRLAETQYF.

V gene TRBV11-3 combines with J gene TRBJ2-7; the D call from TCRdb, TRBD2, cannot be confirmed without DNA. The V gene's germline CDR1 is SGHNT and CDR2 YENEEA. The CDR3 contains 15 residues. CDR3 residues: CASSPTRRLNYEQYF.

This chain joins TRBV28 and TRBJ2-3; TCRdb indicates TRBD1, and absent DNA this call remains unverified. This CDR3 is 12 amino acids long. Germline V gene sequence: CDR1 MDHEN, CDR2 SYDVKM. CDR3: CASSAPGTTQYF.

CDR3 loop: CASSGQLGSPLHF. The chain employs TRBV19 and TRBJ1-6; no DNA is available, so the TRBD1 call from TCRdb remains unchecked. The CDR3 covers 13 residues. CDR1 is LNHDA, CDR2 SQIVND, per germline (reference sequence). Variable domain in full (rest from reference TRBV19 and TRBJ1-6): DGGITQSPKYLFRKEGQNVTLSCEQNLNHDAMYWYRQDPGQGLRLIYYSQIVNDFQKGDIAEGYSVSREKKESFPLTVTSAQKNPTAFYLCASSGQLGSPLHFGNGTRLTVT.

The gene calls are TRBV19 and TRBJ2-7; no DNA is available, so the TRBD1 call from TCRdb remains unchecked. CDR1 is LNHDA and CDR2 is SQIVND in the germline V gene (reference sequence). The CDR3 loop spans 12 amino acids. Here the CDR3 reads CASSNRGDEQYF.

The chain is built from TRBV19 and TRBJ1-4. The CDR3 is 16 residues long. Germline CDR1 LNHDA, CDR2 SQIVND (reference sequence). The chain's CDR3 is CASSIDRGPGSEKLFF.

This rearrangement joins TRBV19 to TRBJ2-5. CDR1 LNHDA and CDR2 SQIVND come from the germline V gene (reference sequence). CDR3 size: 14 residues. CDR3 residues: CASSMGSAQETQYF.

J is TRBJ1-6 and V is TRBV27; as DNA is missing, the TRBD1 call by TCRdb cannot be tested. Germline CDR1 reads MNHEY; CDR2 reads SMNVEV (reference sequence). This CDR3 is built from 13 residues. This CDR3 is CASSFGTNSPLHF.

The chain combines TRBV5-6 with TRBJ1-2; TCRdb names TRBD1, which stays unverified in the absence of DNA. The length of the CDR3 is 14 residues. Germline CDR1 reads SGHDT; CDR2 reads YYEEEE. This CDR3 reads CASSLGTRTMGYTF.

The CDR3 is CASSFQSSNQPQHF. The rearrangement uses TRBV12-3 or TRBV12-4 and TRBJ1-5. CDR3 length equals 14 residues.

This rearrangement joins TRBV5-4 to TRBJ2-5; TCRdb proposes TRBD1, but this gene call is untestable without DNA. The CDR3 covers 14 residues. Germline assignment: CDR1 SGHNT and CDR2 YYREEE (reference sequence). CDR3 sequence: CASSPREFSETQYF.

The chain carries TRBV12-3 or TRBV12-4 and TRBJ2-1; TCRdb outputs TRBD1, but without DNA this stays unchecked. The CDR3 loop spans 15 amino acids. CDR3 sequence reads: CASSLDRDFYNEQFF.

The chain couples TRBV19 to TRBJ2-1. The CDR3 sequence is 14 residues long. CDR1 is LNHDA, CDR2 SQIVND, per germline (reference sequence). CDR3 residues: CASSIGSVFNEQFF.

CDR3 in amino acids: CASRQGTSSNQPQHF. This chain joins TRBV19 and TRBJ1-5; as DNA is missing, the TRBD1 call by TCRdb cannot be tested. This CDR3 contains 15 residues. CDR1 LNHDA and CDR2 SQIVND come from the germline V gene (reference sequence).

The chain links TRBV5-5 to TRBJ1-4. CDR3 length: 14 amino acids. Germline V gene lookup returns CDR1 SGHKS and CDR2 YYEKEE (reference sequence). The CDR3 reads CASSLDMTGEKLFF.

This chain links TRBV19 with TRBJ2-2. Germline values: CDR1 LNHDA, CDR2 SQIVND (reference sequence). There are 13 residues in the CDR3. The CDR3 sequence is CASSEQSLGELFF.

This sequence joins TRBV12-3 or TRBV12-4 and TRBJ2-7; TCRdb calls TRBD1, which cannot be checked without DNA. The CDR3 sequence is 13 residues long. CDR3: CASSSRGAYEQYF.